The TCR beta chain described here comes from a study of T cell responses to AZD1222 COVID-19 vaccine. Whole-study findings and limits: After the peak T cell response, and only then, were repertoires sampled. A mostly white British donor set with more females was recruited, and clonal diversity was possibly underestimated. Seropositive status at baseline applied to only a handful of AZD1222 recipients.

A remark on this clone: The antigen remains unidentified.

Clones were read by immunoSEQ multiplex PCR, and TCRdb kept only the in-frame ones, dropping some. The data show about 110,000 clones, roughly 87% seen once. Germline V gives CDR1 MNHEY, CDR2 SMNVEV (reference sequence). Trimming removed 3 bases from V and 4 bases from J, with 4 bases in between. The CDR3 runs to 12 residues. The sample here was peripheral blood, taken 28 days after the second AZD1222 dose. This chain links TRBV27 with TRBJ1-5; D is undetermined. This clonotype was obtained from an adult who received the AZD1222 COVID-19 vaccine. The CDR3 nucleotides read TGTGCCAGCAGTTTTTGGAATCAGCCCCAGCATTTT. Translating gives CASSFWNQPQHF.